The sequence of this TCR beta chain was determined in a study of T cell clonotyping in hematopoietic cell transplantation. Recipients were bled about 28 days pretransplant and at posttransplant days 30, 100, 180. Details on this clone: Its antigen is not identified.

The method was immunoSEQ multiplex PCR; TCRdb's version includes in-frame clones alone and lacks a portion of them. The table records approximately 8,700 clones, 75% to 85% of them present only once. CDR3 length: 17 amino acids. Germline V lookup: CDR1 SGHVS, CDR2 FNYEAQ. V was clipped by 3 bases and J by 3 bases; unmatched bases: 13. Study-level results: Cells were unsorted, so CD4 and CD8 contributions were not separated. Broader posttransplant TCR repertoire diversity was predicted by graft donor and pretransplant recipient Inverse Simpson Index values. After transplant, recipient diversity fell while pathologically expanded clonotypes grew through day 180.

The TCR was taken from a female patient between 30 and 39 years old who had an allogeneic stem cell transplant, so the T cells may come from the graft donor. Some clones in this sample may be carry-over from other donors' samples. The V gene is TRBV7-6, the J gene TRBJ2-7; TRBD1 agrees at 8 bases. Sample: PBMCs, taken 180 days after allogeneic stem cell transplant. In DNA form, the CDR3 reads TGTGCCAGCAGCTTTTACCCCAGCGGACAGGGTGGCTACGAGCAGTACTTC. Amino acids: CASSFYPSGQGGYEQYF.